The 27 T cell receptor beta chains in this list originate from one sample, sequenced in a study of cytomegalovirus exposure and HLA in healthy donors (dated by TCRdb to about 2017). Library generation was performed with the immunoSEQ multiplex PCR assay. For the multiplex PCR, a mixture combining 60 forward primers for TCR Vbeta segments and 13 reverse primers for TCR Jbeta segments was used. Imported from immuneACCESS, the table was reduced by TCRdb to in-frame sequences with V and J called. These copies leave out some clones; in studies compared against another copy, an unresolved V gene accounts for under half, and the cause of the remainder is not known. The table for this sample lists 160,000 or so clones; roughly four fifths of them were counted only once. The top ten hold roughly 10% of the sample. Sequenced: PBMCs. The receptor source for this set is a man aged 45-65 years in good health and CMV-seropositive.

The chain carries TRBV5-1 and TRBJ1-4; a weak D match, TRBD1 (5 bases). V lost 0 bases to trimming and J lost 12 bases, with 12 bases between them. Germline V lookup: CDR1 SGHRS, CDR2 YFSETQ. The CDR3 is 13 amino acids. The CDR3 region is CASSLESGEELFF. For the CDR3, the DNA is TGCGCCAGCAGCTTGGAATCGGGGGAGGAACTGTTTTTT. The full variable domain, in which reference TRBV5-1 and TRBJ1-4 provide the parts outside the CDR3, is KAGVTQTPRYLIKTRGQQVTLSCSPISGHRSVSWYQQTPGQGLQFLFEYFSETQRNKGNFPGRFSGRQFSNSRSEMNVSTLELGDSALYLCASSLESGEELFFGSGTQLSVL.

CDR3 loop: CASSPSRGQRLQETQYF. CDR3 DNA sequence: TGTGCCAGCAGTCCGTCCCGGGGACAGCGGTTACAAGAGACCCAGTACTTC. The V call is TRBV28, the J call TRBJ2-5; 7 bases are a match to TRBD1. CDR1 MDHEN and CDR2 SYDVKM come from the germline V gene. V shed 5 bases and J 2 bases; nucleotides not matched to a gene: 14. The CDR3 contains 17 residues.

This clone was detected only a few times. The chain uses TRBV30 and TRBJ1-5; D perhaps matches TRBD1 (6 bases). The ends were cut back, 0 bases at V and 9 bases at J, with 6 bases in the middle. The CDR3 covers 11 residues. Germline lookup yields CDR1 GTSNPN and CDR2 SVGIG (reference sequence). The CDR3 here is CAWSVGGPQHF. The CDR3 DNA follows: TGTGCCTGGAGTGTAGGGGGGCCCCAGCATTTT.

The CDR3 here is CASSPYCNNSPLHF. Here the CDR3 DNA reads TGTGCCAGCAGCCCTTATTGTAATAATTCACCCCTCCACTTT. The chain employs TRBV11-3 and TRBJ1-6; D call uncertain. The V gene's germline CDR1 is SGHNT and CDR2 YENEEA. Trimming removed 5 bases from V and 5 bases from J, with 10 bases in between. This CDR3 region has 14 residues.

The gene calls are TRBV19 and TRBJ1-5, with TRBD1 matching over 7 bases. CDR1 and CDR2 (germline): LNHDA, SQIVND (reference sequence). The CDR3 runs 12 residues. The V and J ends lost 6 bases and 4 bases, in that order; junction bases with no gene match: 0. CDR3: CASRQGNQPQHF. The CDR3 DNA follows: TGTGCCAGTAGACAGGGGAATCAGCCCCAGCATTTT. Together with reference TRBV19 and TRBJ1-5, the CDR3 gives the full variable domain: DGGITQSPKYLFRKEGQNVTLSCEQNLNHDAMYWYRQDPGQGLRLIYYSQIVNDFQKGDIAEGYSVSREKKESFPLTVTSAQKNPTAFYLCASRQGNQPQHFGDGTRLSIL.

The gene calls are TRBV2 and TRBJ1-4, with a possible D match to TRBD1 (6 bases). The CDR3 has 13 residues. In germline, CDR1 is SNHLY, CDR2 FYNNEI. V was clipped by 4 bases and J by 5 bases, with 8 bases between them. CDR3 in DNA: TGTGCCAGCAGTGGGACAGCGAATGAAAAACTGTTTTTT. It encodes CASSGTANEKLFF.

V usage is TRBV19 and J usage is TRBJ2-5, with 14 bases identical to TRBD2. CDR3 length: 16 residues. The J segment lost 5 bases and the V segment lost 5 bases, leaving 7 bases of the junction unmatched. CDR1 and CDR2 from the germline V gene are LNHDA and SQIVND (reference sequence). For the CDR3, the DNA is TGTGCCAGTAGTCAAAGGACTAGCGGGGGGTGGGAGACCCAGTACTTC. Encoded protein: CASSQRTSGGWETQYF.

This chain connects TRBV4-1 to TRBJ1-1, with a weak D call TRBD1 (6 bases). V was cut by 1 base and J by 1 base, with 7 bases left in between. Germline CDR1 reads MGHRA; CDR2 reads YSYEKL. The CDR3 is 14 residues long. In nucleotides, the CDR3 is TGCGCCAGCAGCCAAGGCAGGGGGAACACTGAAGCTTTCTTT. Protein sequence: CASSQGRGNTEAFF.

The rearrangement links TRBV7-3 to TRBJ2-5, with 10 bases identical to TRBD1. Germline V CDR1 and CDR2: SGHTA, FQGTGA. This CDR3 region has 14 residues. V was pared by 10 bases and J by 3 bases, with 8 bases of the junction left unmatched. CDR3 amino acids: CATSETGGEETQYF. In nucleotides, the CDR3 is TGTGCCACCTCGGAGACAGGGGGCGAAGAGACCCAGTACTTC.

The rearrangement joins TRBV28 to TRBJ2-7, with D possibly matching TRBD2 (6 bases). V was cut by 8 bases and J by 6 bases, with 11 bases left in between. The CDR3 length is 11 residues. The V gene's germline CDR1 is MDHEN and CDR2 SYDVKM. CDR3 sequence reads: CASGGESEQYF. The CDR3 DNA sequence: TGTGCCAGCGGAGGGGAGTCCGAGCAGTACTTC.

The CDR3, as DNA: TGTGCCAGCAGCAAAGCGTCTAGCTCCCCGACAGGGGGTTGGCAAGAGACCCAGTACTTC. This sequence encodes CASSKASSSPTGGWQETQYF. The gene calls are TRBV21-1 and TRBJ2-5; the DNA was not compared with TRBD1, the D call given in the table. TRBV21-1 is a pseudogene. The CDR3 contains 20 residues.

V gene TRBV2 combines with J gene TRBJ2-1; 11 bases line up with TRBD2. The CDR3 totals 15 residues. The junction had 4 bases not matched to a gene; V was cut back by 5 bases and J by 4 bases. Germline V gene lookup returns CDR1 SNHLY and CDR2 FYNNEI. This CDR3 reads CASSPLAGDYNEQFF. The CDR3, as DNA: TGTGCCAGCAGTCCACTAGCGGGGGATTACAATGAGCAGTTCTTC.

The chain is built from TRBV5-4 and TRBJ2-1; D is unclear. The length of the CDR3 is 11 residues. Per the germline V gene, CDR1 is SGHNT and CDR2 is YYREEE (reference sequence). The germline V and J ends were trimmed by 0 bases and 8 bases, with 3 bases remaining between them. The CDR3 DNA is TGTGCCAGCAGCTTGGCGTATGAGCAGTTCTTC. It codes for CASSLAYEQFF.

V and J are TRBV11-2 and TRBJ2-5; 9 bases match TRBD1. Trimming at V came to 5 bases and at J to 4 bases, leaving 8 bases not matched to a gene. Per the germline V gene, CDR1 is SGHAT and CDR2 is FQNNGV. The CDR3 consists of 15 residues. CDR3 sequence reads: CASSPSTGGIETQYF. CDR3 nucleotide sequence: TGTGCCAGCAGCCCCTCGACAGGGGGTATAGAGACCCAGTACTTC.

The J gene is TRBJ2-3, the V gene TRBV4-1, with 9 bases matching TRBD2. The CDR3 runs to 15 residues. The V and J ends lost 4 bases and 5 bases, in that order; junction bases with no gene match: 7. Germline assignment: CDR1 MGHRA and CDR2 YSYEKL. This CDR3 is CASSLSGREGDTQYF. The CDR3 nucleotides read TGCGCCAGCAGCCTTAGCGGGAGAGAAGGAGATACGCAGTATTTT.

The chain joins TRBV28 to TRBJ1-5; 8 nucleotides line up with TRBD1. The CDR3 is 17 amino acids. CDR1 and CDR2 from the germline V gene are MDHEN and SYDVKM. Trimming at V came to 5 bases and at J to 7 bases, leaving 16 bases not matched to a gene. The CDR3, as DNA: TGTGCCAGCAGTGAGGGGGGTGAGCAGGGGGCGTACCAGCCCCAGCATTTT. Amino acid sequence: CASSEGGEQGAYQPQHF.

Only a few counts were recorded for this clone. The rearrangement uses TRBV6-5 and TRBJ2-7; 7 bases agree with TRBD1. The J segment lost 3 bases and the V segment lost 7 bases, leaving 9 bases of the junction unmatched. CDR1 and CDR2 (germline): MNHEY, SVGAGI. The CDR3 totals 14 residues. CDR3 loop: CASMAQGSRYEQYF. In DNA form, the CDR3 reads TGTGCCAGCATGGCACAGGGGTCTCGCTACGAGCAGTACTTC.

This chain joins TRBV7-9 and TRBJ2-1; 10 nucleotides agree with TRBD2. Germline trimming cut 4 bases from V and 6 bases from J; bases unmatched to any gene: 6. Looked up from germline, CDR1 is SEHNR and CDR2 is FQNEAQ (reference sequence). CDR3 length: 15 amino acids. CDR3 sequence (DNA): TGTGCCAGCAGCTGGGGACTAGCGCCACTCAATGAGCAGTTCTTC. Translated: CASSWGLAPLNEQFF.

CDR3 sequence: CAISTQVAGMLNEQFF. The CDR3 region has the DNA TGTGCCATCAGCACCCAGGTAGCGGGAATGCTCAATGAGCAGTTCTTC. The rearrangement joins TRBV10-3 to TRBJ2-1; 8 nucleotides align to TRBD2. This CDR3 comprises 16 residues. Germline V gene sequence: CDR1 ENHRY, CDR2 SYGVKD. The J segment lost 6 bases and the V segment lost 6 bases, leaving 13 bases of the junction unmatched.

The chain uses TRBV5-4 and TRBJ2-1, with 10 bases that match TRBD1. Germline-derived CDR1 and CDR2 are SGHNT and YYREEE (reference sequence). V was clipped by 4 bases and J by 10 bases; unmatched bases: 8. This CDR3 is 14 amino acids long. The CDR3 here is CASSPGQGLGEQFF. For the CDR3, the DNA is TGTGCCAGCAGCCCGGGACAGGGGCTAGGGGAGCAGTTCTTC.

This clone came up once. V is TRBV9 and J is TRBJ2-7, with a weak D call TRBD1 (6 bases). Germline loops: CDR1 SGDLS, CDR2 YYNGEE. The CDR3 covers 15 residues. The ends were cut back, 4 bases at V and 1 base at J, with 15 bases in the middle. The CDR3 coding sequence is TGTGCCAGCAGCCCCGGACAGACTACATCCTACGAGCAGTACTTC. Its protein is CASSPGQTTSYEQYF.

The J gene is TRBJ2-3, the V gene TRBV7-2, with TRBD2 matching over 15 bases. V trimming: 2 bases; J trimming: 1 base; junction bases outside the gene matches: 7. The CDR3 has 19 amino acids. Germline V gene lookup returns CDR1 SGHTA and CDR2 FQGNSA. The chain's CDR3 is CASSLRGTSGRIGTDTQYF. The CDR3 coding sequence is TGTGCCAGCAGCTTAAGGGGGACTAGCGGGAGGATCGGCACAGATACGCAGTATTTT.

This CDR3 is CASTSLQGTEAFF. The CDR3 coding sequence is TGTGCCAGTACATCCCTACAGGGAACTGAAGCTTTCTTT. The gene calls are TRBV28 and TRBJ1-1; tentatively, D is TRBD1 (6 bases). Per the germline V gene, CDR1 is MDHEN and CDR2 is SYDVKM. V lost 9 bases and J lost 5, with 16 bases in between. CDR3 length equals 13 residues.

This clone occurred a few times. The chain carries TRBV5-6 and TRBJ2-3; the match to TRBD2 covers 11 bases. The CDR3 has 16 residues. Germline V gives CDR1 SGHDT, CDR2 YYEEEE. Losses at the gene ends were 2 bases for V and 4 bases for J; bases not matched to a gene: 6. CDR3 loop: CASSLLAGDSSDTQYF. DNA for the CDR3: TGTGCCAGCAGCTTACTAGCGGGGGATTCGTCAGATACGCAGTATTTT.

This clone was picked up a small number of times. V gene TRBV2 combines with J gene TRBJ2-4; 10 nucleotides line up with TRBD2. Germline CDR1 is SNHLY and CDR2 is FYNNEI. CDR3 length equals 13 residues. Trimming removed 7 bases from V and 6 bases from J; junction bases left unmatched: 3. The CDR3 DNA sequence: TGTGCCAGCAAAGGGACTAGCGCAAACATTCAGTACTTC. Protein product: CASKGTSANIQYF.

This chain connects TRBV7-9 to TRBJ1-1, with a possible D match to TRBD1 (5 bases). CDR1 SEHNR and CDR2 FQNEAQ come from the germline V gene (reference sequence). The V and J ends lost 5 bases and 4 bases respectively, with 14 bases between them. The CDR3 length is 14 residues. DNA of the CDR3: TGTGCCAGCAGCCCGGACACGGGAGTCACTGAAGCTTTCTTT. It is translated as CASSPDTGVTEAFF.

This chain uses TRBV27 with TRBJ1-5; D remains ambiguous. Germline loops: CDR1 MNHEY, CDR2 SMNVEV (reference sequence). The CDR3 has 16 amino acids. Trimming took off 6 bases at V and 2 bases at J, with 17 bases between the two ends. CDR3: CASRRSWQARNQPQHF. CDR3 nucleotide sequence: TGTGCCAGCAGACGCTCGTGGCAGGCCCGCAATCAGCCCCAGCATTTT.